The clone carrying this T cell receptor beta chain came up many times. Its cognate antigen is unknown. The V gene lost 2 bases and the J gene lost 8 bases, with 12 bases spanning the gap. The length of the CDR3 is 14 residues. Germline CDR1 reads SGHAT; CDR2 reads FQNNGV. This specimen comes from a study of prognosis after radiotherapy for stage I lung cancer. Notes on the study in general: The median unique TCR clone count dropped from approximately 9,600 to 7,200 after stereotactic body radiation therapy.

Starting from genomic DNA, TCR beta CDR3 was amplified through two-round multiplex PCR. Round-one PCR had primers specific to each TRBV and TRBJ gene. Using its own MiXCR run on the multiplex PCR reads, TCRdb lists one record per CDR3 protein. The table has 15,000 to 20,000 distinct CDR3 sequences, about 50% seen once. The chain has TRBV11-2 and TRBJ1-4; no reliable D call. The sample was PBMCs, taken before or after stereotactic body radiation therapy (not recorded which). The clonotype comes from a donor aged 50 or older with non-small cell lung cancer. CDR3 DNA: TGTGCCAGCAGCTTATCTCTGTGGCGGGAAAAACTGTTTTTT. It translates to CASSLSLWREKLFF.